This entry lists 27 T cell receptor beta chains sequenced from one sample in a study of vaccination and CD4 T cells after COVID-19. For these receptors, no antigen is known. Time point described: late sampling 161 to 241 days after vaccination in a few convalescent patients. The treatment was: approximately 9-day PBMC culture with coronavirus spike peptide pools or control peptides (ViraFEST assay). Sequencing of the DNA from cultured CD4+ T cells was carried out with the Oncomine TCR Beta short-read assay. Using its own MiXCR run on the PCR reads, TCRdb lists one record per CDR3 protein. The sample lists 20,000 to 25,000 distinct CDR3 sequences, 46% occurring once. Material: CD4+ T cells from blood, cultured in vitro, obtained about 7 months after SARS-CoV-2 vaccination. The receptors originated from a human donor who had recovered from COVID-19.

This clonotype has a single count. The V call is TRBV11-2, the J call TRBJ1-1; possible D gene TRBD1, 5 bases. This CDR3 is built from 16 residues. Germline assignment: CDR1 SGHAT and CDR2 FQNNGV. V was pared by 5 bases and J by 1 base, with 17 bases between. CDR3 coding DNA: TGTGCCAGCAGCCCCCTGGCCGGGACCGGGAACACTGAAGCTTTCTTT. Translation: CASSPLAGTGNTEAFF.

The J gene is TRBJ2-1, the V gene TRBV20-1; D call uncertain. Per the germline V gene, CDR1 is DFQATT and CDR2 is SNEGSKA (reference sequence). The length of the CDR3 is 16 residues. V shed 1 base and J shed 4 bases, with 17 bases lying between them. The CDR3 nucleotides read TGCAGTGCTAGAGCCGCGAGCGCCATGGCATACAATGAGCAGTTCTTC. Amino acid sequence: CSARAASAMAYNEQFF.

CDR3: CASSPPGTDYGYTF. CDR3 DNA sequence: TGTGCCAGCTCACCACCCGGGACAGACTATGGCTACACCTTC. This chain uses TRBV18 with TRBJ1-2; TRBD1 agrees at 7 bases. Germline-derived CDR1 and CDR2 are KGHSH and LQKENI. CDR3 length: 14 residues. V lost 0 bases to trimming and J lost 3 bases; unmatched junction nucleotides: 1.

This chain links TRBV5-4 with TRBJ2-7, with 9 bases identical to TRBD2. Germline-derived CDR1 and CDR2 are SGHNT and YYREEE (reference sequence). The CDR3 loop spans 14 amino acids. The trim removed 4 bases at V and 5 bases at J, leaving 7 bases unmatched. CDR3 in DNA: TGTGCCAGCAGCCCGGGGGGACTAGCAAACGAGCAGTACTTC. Protein product: CASSPGGLANEQYF.

Only a few counts were recorded for this clonotype. The V gene is TRBV4-1, the J gene TRBJ2-5; weak D call: TRBD1 (6 bases). The CDR3 runs 14 residues. Per the germline V gene, CDR1 is MGHRA and CDR2 is YSYEKL. The germline V and J ends were trimmed by 2 bases and 7 bases, with 14 bases remaining between them. CDR3 sequence reads: CASSQWGTSGTQYF. The CDR3 DNA is TGCGCCAGCAGCCAATGGGGGACATCGGGGACCCAGTACTTC.

This clonotype has at least ten counts. The chain carries TRBV15 and TRBJ2-5; D is uncertain. V lost 5 bases and J lost 5, with 9 bases in between. Germline V CDR1 and CDR2: LNHNV, YYDKDF (reference sequence). This CDR3 comprises 12 residues. The CDR3, as DNA: TGTGCCACCAGCTGGGGTATTGAGACCCAGTACTTC. Its protein product is CATSWGIETQYF. Supplemented by reference TRBV15 and TRBJ2-5, the full variable domain reads DAMVIQNPRYQVTQFGKPVTLSCSQTLNHNVMYWYQQKSSQAPKLLFHYYDKDFNNEADTPDNFQSRRPNTSFCFLDIRSPGLGDTAMYLCATSWGIETQYFGPGTRLLVL.

This clonotype appeared a few times. The CDR3 here is CSARSGGNTAYEQYF. The DNA for the CDR3 is TGCAGTGCTAGATCGGGGGGGAACACGGCCTACGAGCAGTACTTC. The chain recombines TRBV20-1 with TRBJ2-7, with 8 bases matching TRBD2. Germline V CDR1 and CDR2: DFQATT, SNEGSKA (reference sequence). Trimming at V came to 2 bases and at J to 2 bases, leaving 8 bases not matched to a gene. The CDR3 runs 15 residues.

This clonotype was detected only once. This chain joins TRBV7-2 and TRBJ2-3; TRBD2 matches 13 bases. Germline V gives CDR1 SGHTA, CDR2 FQGNSA. This CDR3 comprises 17 residues. V gave up 5 bases and J gave up 2 bases; unmatched junction bases: 7. The CDR3 is CASSPRLAGGHTDTQYF. The CDR3 DNA is TGTGCCAGCAGCCCACGACTAGCGGGGGGACACACAGATACGCAGTATTTT. The variable domain in full, with the rest retrieved from reference TRBV7-2 and TRBJ2-3, is GAGVSQSPSNKVTEKGKDVELRCDPISGHTALYWYRQSLGQGLEFLIYFQGNSAPDKSGLPSDRFSAERTGGSVSTLTIQRTQQEDSAVYLCASSPRLAGGHTDTQYFGPGTRLTVL.

This clonotype was detected only a few times. The chain links TRBV7-9 to TRBJ1-2, with D tentatively TRBD1 (5 bases). The CDR3 totals 13 residues. The germline CDR1 and CDR2 sequences are SEHNR and FQNEAQ (reference sequence). With 6 bases removed from V and 4 bases from J, the gap between germline ends came to 12 bases. CDR3 amino acids: CASSPGVGYGYTF. DNA of the CDR3: TGTGCCAGCAGTCCGGGGGTAGGCTATGGCTACACCTTC.

The chain combines TRBV12-3 or TRBV12-4 with TRBJ2-7, with unresolved D. This CDR3 has 12 residues. V lost 6 bases, J lost 6 bases, and 12 bases lay in between. The chain's CDR3 is CASSADSFEQYF. The CDR3 DNA is TGTGCCAGCAGCGCCGACTCGTTCGAGCAGTACTTC.

The chain carries TRBV20-1 and TRBJ1-2; 8 nucleotides line up with TRBD1. The ends lost 3 bases at V and 8 bases at J; junction bases unmatched: 8. Per germline, CDR1 DFQATT and CDR2 SNEGSKA (reference sequence). The length of the CDR3 is 13 residues. The CDR3 protein is CSASWDRFWGYTF. CDR3 DNA sequence: TGCAGTGCTAGTTGGGACAGGTTCTGGGGCTACACCTTC.

The rearrangement joins TRBV7-2 to TRBJ2-7; 9 bases fit TRBD2. V shed 5 bases, J shed 2 bases, and the junction held 4 bases outside the gene matches. Germline-derived CDR1 and CDR2 are SGHTA and FQGNSA. The CDR3 runs 14 residues. CDR3 amino acids: CASSPGLATYEQYF. The CDR3 coding sequence is TGTGCCAGCAGCCCGGGACTAGCTACCTACGAGCAGTACTTC.

This clonotype was counted a single time. This rearrangement joins TRBV6-1 to TRBJ2-1; weak D call: TRBD1 (6 bases). V was clipped by 5 bases and J by 5 bases, with 28 bases between them. The CDR3 runs 19 residues. Germline lookup yields CDR1 MNHNS and CDR2 SASEGT. The CDR3: CASSQGADSLAMRDNEQFF. The CDR3 nucleotides are TGTGCCAGCAGTCAAGGGGCGGACAGCTTAGCTATGAGAGACAATGAGCAGTTCTTC.

This clonotype was seen a few times. This sequence joins TRBV6-2 or TRBV6-3 and TRBJ2-7, with 10 bases aligning to TRBD2. The trim removed 5 bases at V and 0 bases at J, leaving 7 bases unmatched. CDR3 length: 16 amino acids. The V gene's germline CDR1 is MNHEY and CDR2 SVGEGT. The CDR3 DNA sequence: TGTGCCAGCAGTAGCGGGGGGGACTGGCTCTCCTACGAGCAGTACTTC. The encoded protein is CASSSGGDWLSYEQYF.

This clonotype has more than one count but fewer than ten. This chain uses TRBV6-2 or TRBV6-3 with TRBJ1-6, with D possibly matching TRBD1 (5 bases). CDR3 length: 15 amino acids. The germline V gene has CDR1 MNHEY and CDR2 SVGEGT. V was cut by 2 bases and J by 10 bases, with 15 bases left in between. CDR3 DNA: TGTGCCAGCAGTTACATGGGACCACACAACTCACCCCTCCACTTT. Protein: CASSYMGPHNSPLHF.

This clonotype was seen a few times. The chain combines TRBV20-1 with TRBJ2-1; 7 bases are a match to TRBD2. The length of the CDR3 is 15 residues. Germline trimming cut 6 bases from V and 4 bases from J; bases unmatched to any gene: 12. Germline V CDR1 and CDR2: DFQATT, SNEGSKA (reference sequence). The CDR3 spells CSAEAPSGEYNEQFF. The CDR3 DNA reads TGCAGTGCCGAGGCACCTAGCGGAGAGTACAATGAGCAGTTCTTC.

This sequence joins TRBV7-8 and TRBJ1-2; a possible D gene is TRBD1 (6 bases). The germline V gene has CDR1 SGHVS and CDR2 FQNEAQ. The CDR3 extends over 13 amino acids. Between the trimmed V and J ends, which lost 3 bases and 4 bases, there was a span of 9 bases. The CDR3 sequence: CASSFTGSYGYTF. The CDR3 nucleotides read TGTGCCAGCAGCTTTACAGGGAGCTATGGCTACACCTTC.

The genes are TRBV5-4 and TRBJ2-5, with 9 positions matching TRBD2. This CDR3 has 16 residues. Germline V gene data show CDR1 as SGHNT and CDR2 as YYREEE (reference sequence). The junction had 13 bases not matched to a gene; V was cut back by 5 bases and J by 5 bases. CDR3: CASRPGLAGGRETQYF. CDR3 in DNA: TGTGCCAGCAGACCGGGACTAGCCGGAGGAAGGGAGACCCAGTACTTC.

The rearrangement uses TRBV7-2 and TRBJ1-1, with a tentative D call TRBD1 (6 bases). CDR1 SGHTA and CDR2 FQGNSA come from the germline V gene. This CDR3 has 16 residues. V was cut by 2 bases and J by 1 base, with 14 bases left in between. This CDR3 reads CASSLMLGTQNTEAFF. CDR3 DNA sequence: TGTGCCAGCAGCTTAATGCTCGGGACACAGAACACTGAAGCTTTCTTT.

This clonotype was counted between two and nine times. This sequence joins TRBV20-1 and TRBJ2-7; possible D gene TRBD2, 6 bases. This CDR3 has 17 amino acids. V lost 0 bases and J lost 0, with 18 bases in between. CDR1 DFQATT and CDR2 SNEGSKA come from the germline V gene (reference sequence). The CDR3 region has the DNA TGCAGTGCTAGAGATAGGTTGGGGCGGGGAGGCTCCTACGAGCAGTACTTC. It yields the protein CSARDRLGRGGSYEQYF.

The gene calls are TRBV7-9 and TRBJ2-3; no reliable D call. The germline V and J ends were trimmed by 5 bases and 6 bases, with 9 bases remaining between them. The CDR3 loop spans 12 amino acids. Germline V CDR1 and CDR2: SEHNR, FQNEAQ (reference sequence). CDR3 sequence (DNA): TGTGCCAGCAGCGAAGAAGCGGATACGCAGTATTTT. Translation gives CASSEEADTQYF. Together with reference TRBV7-9 and TRBJ2-3, the CDR3 gives the full variable domain: DTGVSQNPRHKITKRGQNVTFRCDPISEHNRLYWYRQTLGQGPEFLTYFQNEAQLEKSRLLSDRFSAERPKGSFSTLEIQRTEQGDSAMYLCASSEEADTQYFGPGTRLTVL.

The chain combines TRBV20-1 with TRBJ2-3, with TRBD2 matching 11 bases. The V segment lost 5 bases and the J segment 1 base; nucleotides outside the gene matches: 2. The CDR3 spans 14 residues. CDR1 and CDR2 from the germline V gene are DFQATT and SNEGSKA (reference sequence). In nucleotides, the CDR3 is TGCAGTGCTGAGACTAGCGGGGGCACAGATACGCAGTATTTT. Protein product: CSAETSGGTDTQYF.

This chain joins TRBV4-3 and TRBJ2-5, with D unclear. The CDR3 is made up of 14 amino acids. Germline loops: CDR1 LGHNA, CDR2 YSLEER. The V gene lost 1 base and the J gene lost 2 bases, with 8 bases spanning the gap. The CDR3 DNA is TGCGCCAGCAGCCAAGCCCTACAGCAAGAGACCCAGTACTTC. It is translated as CASSQALQQETQYF.

This clonotype showed up just once. This rearrangement joins TRBV20-1 to TRBJ1-1, with D hard to call. V lost 6 bases and J 1 base, leaving 18 bases between the germline ends. The CDR3 contains 15 residues. Germline V CDR1 and CDR2: DFQATT, SNEGSKA (reference sequence). CDR3 coding DNA: TGCAGTGCCGGCCTCGCACGGGTTTCGAACACTGAAGCTTTCTTT. This codes for CSAGLARVSNTEAFF.

The sample holds a few counts of this clonotype. This chain connects TRBV20-1 to TRBJ2-1; 8 positions agree with TRBD2. CDR1 is DFQATT and CDR2 is SNEGSKA in the germline V gene (reference sequence). After removal of 5 bases from V and 2 bases from J, the junction contained 20 bases not matched to a gene. The CDR3 is 19 residues long. CDR3 coding DNA: TGCAGTGCTCGAACATTCCCGGGACTAGGGAGGGGCGCCTACAATGAGCAGTTCTTC. Protein product: CSARTFPGLGRGAYNEQFF.

This clonotype was picked up a small number of times. This chain connects TRBV7-2 to TRBJ2-1; TRBD2 is a possible D gene (6 bases). Germline values: CDR1 SGHTA, CDR2 FQGNSA. The length of the CDR3 is 14 residues. V gave up 5 bases and J gave up 4 bases, with 12 bases separating them. The CDR3, as DNA: TGTGCCAGCAGCACCGGGACTCCGTACAATGAGCAGTTCTTC. This encodes CASSTGTPYNEQFF.

The chain joins TRBV2 to TRBJ1-5; D is unresolved. This CDR3 is 12 amino acids long. Germline V gives CDR1 SNHLY, CDR2 FYNNEI. V lost 8 bases, J lost 4 bases, and 9 bases lay in between. The CDR3 sequence: CASGSGNQPQHF. CDR3 DNA: TGTGCCAGCGGGTCCGGGAATCAGCCCCAGCATTTT.